The 5 T cell receptor beta chains below all came from one sample that was sequenced in a study of response to subunit inactivated influenza vaccine. A single record per CDR3 protein comes from TCRdb applying MiXCR to the RT-PCR reads. The table shows some 500,000 distinct CDR3 sequences, with 15% to 20% occurring only once. The material sequenced was CD4+ T cells sorted from PBMCs, taken less than 30 months after vaccination. Receptor source: a man aged 50-75 years who received an inactivated influenza vaccine.

This chain connects TRBV20-1 to TRBJ1-3; D not certain. The CDR3 covers 14 residues. Per the germline V gene, CDR1 is DFQATT and CDR2 is SNEGSKA (reference sequence). V lost 0 bases, J lost 4 bases, and 10 bases lay in between. In DNA, the CDR3 is TGCAGTGCTAGAGATCGGGCCCCCGGAAACACCATATATTTT. Protein sequence: CSARDRAPGNTIYF.

The chain carries TRBV7-2 and TRBJ2-7, with D possibly TRBD2 on 5 matching bases. The CDR3 is 13 residues long. Per the germline V gene, CDR1 is SGHTA and CDR2 is FQGNSA. V was pared by 2 bases and J by 7 bases, with 12 bases between. The DNA for the CDR3 is TGTGCCAGCAGCTTAATGACTACGGGGGAGCAGTACTTC. Its protein is CASSLMTTGEQYF.

This chain links TRBV18 with TRBJ2-3; 12 nucleotides align to TRBD2. V dropped 0 bases and J dropped 3; count of bases not matched to a gene: 1. Germline lookup yields CDR1 KGHSH and CDR2 LQKENI. CDR3 length: 16 amino acids. The CDR3 DNA reads TGTGCCAGCTCACCACCAGGACTAGCGGGGACAGATACGCAGTATTTT. Translated: CASSPPGLAGTDTQYF. The full variable domain, with the rest looked up from reference TRBV18 and TRBJ2-3, is NAGVMQNPRHLVRRRGQEARLRCSPMKGHSHVYWYRQLPEEGLKFMVYLQKENIIDESGMPKERFSAEFPKEGPSILRIQQVVRGDSAAYFCASSPPGLAGTDTQYFGPGTRLTVL.

This clonotype was found a few times. The gene calls are TRBV4-2 and TRBJ2-2; a weak D match, TRBD2 (6 bases). V lost 0 bases and J lost 2, with 10 bases in between. CDR3 length: 16 residues. CDR1 is LGHNA and CDR2 is YNFKEQ in the germline V gene. The CDR3 region is CASSQEAGSNTGELFF. CDR3 coding DNA: TGTGCCAGCAGCCAAGAAGCGGGCAGTAACACCGGGGAGCTGTTTTTT.

This clonotype was counted a few times. The rearrangement uses TRBV5-1 and TRBJ2-5; the D gene could be TRBD1 or TRBD2 (6 bases each). CDR3 size: 16 residues. Germline values: CDR1 SGHRS, CDR2 YFSETQ. V was shortened by 4 bases and J by 5 bases, with 21 bases between the two germline ends. The CDR3 here is CASSPPGMGGWETQYF. CDR3 nucleotides: TGCGCCAGCAGCCCCCCTGGGATGGGGGGCTGGGAGACCCAGTACTTC.